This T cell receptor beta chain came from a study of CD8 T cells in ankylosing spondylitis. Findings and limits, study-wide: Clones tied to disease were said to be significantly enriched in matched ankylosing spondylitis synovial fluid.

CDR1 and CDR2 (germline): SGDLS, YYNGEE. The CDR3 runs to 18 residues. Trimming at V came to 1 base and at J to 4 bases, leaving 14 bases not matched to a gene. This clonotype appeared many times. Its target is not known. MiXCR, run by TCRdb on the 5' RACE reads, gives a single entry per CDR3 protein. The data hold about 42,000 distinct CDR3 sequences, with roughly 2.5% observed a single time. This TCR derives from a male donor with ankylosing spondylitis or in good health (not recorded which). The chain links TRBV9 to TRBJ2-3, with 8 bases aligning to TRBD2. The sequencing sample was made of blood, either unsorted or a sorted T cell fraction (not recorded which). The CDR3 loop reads CASSVSISGAGAPDTQYF. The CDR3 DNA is TGTGCCAGCAGCGTAAGCATTAGCGGGGCGGGAGCCCCAGATACGCAGTATTTT.